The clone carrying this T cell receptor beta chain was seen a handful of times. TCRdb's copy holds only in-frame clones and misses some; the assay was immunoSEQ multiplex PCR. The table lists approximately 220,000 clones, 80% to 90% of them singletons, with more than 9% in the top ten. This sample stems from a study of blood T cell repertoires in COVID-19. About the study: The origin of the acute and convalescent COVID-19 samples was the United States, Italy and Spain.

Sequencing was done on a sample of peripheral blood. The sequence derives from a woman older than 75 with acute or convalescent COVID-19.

The CDR3 region is CASSPYRFHEQYF. The CDR3 DNA sequence: TGTGCCAGCAGTCCCTACAGGTTCCACGAGCAGTACTTC. The gene calls are TRBV12-3 or TRBV12-4 and TRBJ2-7; maybe TRBD1 (5 bases). Between the trimmed V and J ends, which lost 5 bases and 5 bases, there was a span of 13 bases. The CDR3 loop spans 13 amino acids.